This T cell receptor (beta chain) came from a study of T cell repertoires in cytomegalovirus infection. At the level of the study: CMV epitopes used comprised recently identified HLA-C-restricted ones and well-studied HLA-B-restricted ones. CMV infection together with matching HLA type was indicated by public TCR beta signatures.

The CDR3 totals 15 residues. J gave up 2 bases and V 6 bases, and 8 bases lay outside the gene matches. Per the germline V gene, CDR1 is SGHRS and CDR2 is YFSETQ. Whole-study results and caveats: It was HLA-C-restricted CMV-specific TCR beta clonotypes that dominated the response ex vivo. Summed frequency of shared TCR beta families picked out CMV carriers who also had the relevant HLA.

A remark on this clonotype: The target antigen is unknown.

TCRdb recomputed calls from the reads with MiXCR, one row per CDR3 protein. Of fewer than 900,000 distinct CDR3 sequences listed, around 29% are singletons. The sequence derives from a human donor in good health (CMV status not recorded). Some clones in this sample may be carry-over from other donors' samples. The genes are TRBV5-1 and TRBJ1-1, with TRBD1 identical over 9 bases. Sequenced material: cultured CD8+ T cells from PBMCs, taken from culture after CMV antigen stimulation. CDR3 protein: CASTTWTGENTEAFF. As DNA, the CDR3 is TGCGCCAGCACCACTTGGACAGGGGAAAACACTGAAGCTTTCTTT.